This entry describes one T cell receptor beta chain. The V end lost 4 bases, the J end lost 10 bases, and 20 bases lay between the germline ends. Looked up from germline, CDR1 is GTSNPN and CDR2 is SVGIG (reference sequence). The CDR3 extends over 15 amino acids. The data derive from a study of control samples from healthy donors and cancer patients. TCRdb's copy holds only in-frame clones and misses some; the assay was immunoSEQ multiplex PCR. This sample carries more than 140,000 clones, about 90% of them seen once, and the ten largest clones take about 7.1%. Sample: blood. The gene calls are TRBV30 and TRBJ1-6; D might be TRBD1 (6 bases). This TCR was recovered from a man aged 18 to 30 in good health. CDR3 nucleotides: TGTGCCTGGACTCCCGGTTTGGGGGCGAGGTCACCCCTCCACTTT. It specifies CAWTPGLGARSPLHF.